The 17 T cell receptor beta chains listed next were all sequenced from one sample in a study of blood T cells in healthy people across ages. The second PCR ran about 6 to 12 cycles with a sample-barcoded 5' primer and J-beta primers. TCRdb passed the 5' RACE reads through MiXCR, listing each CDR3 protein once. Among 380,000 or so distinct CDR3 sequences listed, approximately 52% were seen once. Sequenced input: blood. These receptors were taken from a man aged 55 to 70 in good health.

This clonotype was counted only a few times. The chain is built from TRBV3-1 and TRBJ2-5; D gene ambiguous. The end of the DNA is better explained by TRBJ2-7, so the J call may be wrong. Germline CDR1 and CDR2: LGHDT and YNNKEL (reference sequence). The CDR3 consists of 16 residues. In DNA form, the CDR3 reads TGTGCCAGCAGCCAAAGAGGCCCTAGTAAGGGCCACGAGCAGTACTTC. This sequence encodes CASSQRGPSKGHEQYF.

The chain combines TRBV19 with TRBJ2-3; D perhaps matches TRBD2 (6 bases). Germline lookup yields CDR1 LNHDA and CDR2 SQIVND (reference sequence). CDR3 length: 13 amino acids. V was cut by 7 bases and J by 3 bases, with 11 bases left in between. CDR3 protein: CASKGRGTDTQYF. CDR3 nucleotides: TGTGCCAGTAAGGGACGGGGGACAGATACGCAGTATTTT.

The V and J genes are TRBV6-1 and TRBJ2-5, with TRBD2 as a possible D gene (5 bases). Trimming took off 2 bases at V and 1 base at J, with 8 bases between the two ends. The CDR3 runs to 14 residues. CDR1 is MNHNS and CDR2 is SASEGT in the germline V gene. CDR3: CASSEMGSQETQYF. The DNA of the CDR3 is TGTGCCAGCAGTGAAATGGGGAGCCAAGAGACCCAGTACTTC.

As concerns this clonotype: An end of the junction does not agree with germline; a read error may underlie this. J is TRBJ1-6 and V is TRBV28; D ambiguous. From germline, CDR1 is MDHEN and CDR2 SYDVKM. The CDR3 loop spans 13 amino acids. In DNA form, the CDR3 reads TGCGCCAGCAGTGACCCGATAGCTTCACCCCTCCACTTT. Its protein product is CASSDPIASPLHF.

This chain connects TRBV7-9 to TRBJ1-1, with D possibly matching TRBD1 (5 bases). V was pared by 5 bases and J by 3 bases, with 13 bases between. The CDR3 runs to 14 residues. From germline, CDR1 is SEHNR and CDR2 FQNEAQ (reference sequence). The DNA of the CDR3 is TGTGCCAGCAGCGGGGGGGGAAGGGACACTGAAGCTTTCTTT. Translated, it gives CASSGGGRDTEAFF.

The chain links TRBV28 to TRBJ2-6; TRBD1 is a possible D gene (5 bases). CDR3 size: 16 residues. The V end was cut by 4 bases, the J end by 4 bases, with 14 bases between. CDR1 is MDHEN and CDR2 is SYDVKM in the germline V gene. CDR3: CASSSFDSGGANVLTF. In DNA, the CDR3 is TGTGCCAGCAGTTCATTCGACAGTGGGGGGGCCAACGTCCTGACTTTC.

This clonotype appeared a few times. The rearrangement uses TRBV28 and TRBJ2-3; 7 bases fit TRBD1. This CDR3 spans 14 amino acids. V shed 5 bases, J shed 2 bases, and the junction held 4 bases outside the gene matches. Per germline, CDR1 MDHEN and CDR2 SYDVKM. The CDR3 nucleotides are TGTGCCAGCAGTGGGGACAGTCTCACAGATACGCAGTATTTT. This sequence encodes CASSGDSLTDTQYF.

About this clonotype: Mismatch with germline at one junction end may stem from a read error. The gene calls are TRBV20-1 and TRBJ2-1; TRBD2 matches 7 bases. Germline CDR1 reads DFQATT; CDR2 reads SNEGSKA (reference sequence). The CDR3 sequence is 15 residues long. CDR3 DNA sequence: TGCAGTGTTCCCTCAAGCGGGGACTTCTACATTGAGCAGTTCTTC. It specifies CSVPSSGDFYIEQFF.

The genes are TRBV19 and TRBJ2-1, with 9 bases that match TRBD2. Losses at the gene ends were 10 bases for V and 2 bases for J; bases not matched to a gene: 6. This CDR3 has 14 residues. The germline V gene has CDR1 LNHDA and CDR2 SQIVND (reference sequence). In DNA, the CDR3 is TGTGCCACTAAGCGGGAGGCCACCTACAATGAGCAGTTCTTC. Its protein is CATKREATYNEQFF.

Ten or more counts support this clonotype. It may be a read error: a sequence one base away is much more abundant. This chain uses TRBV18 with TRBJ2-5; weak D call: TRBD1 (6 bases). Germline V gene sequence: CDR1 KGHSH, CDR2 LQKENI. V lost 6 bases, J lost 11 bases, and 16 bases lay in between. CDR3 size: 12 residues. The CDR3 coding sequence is TGTGCCAGCTCGCCTACAGGGAATGAGCAGTACTTC. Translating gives CASSPTGNEQYF.

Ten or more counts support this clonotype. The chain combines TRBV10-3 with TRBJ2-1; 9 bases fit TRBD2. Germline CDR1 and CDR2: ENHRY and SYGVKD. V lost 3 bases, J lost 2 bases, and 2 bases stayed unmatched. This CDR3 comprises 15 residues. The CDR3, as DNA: TGTGCCATCAGTGAAAGCGGGGGGACCTACAATGAGCAGTTCTTC. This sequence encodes CAISESGGTYNEQFF.

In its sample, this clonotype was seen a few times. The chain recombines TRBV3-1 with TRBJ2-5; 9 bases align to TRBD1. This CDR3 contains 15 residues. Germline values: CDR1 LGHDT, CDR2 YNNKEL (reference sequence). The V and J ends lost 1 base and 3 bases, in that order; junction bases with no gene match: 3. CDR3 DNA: TGTGCCAGCAGCCAAGGGGGACAGGGAGAAGAGACCCAGTACTTC. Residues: CASSQGGQGEETQYF.

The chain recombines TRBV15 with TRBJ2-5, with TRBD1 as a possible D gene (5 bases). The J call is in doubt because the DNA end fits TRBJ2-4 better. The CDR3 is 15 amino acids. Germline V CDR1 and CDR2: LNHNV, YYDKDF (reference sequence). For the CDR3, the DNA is TGTGCCACCAGCAGAGAGGACCAGGGCTTAGGCATTCAGTACTTC. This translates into CATSREDQGLGIQYF.

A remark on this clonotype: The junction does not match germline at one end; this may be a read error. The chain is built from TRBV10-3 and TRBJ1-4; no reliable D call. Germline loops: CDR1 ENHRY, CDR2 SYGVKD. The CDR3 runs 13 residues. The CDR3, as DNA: TGTGCCATCAGTGAGAGGGATCGGGAAAAACGGTTTTTT. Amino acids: CAISERDREKRFF.

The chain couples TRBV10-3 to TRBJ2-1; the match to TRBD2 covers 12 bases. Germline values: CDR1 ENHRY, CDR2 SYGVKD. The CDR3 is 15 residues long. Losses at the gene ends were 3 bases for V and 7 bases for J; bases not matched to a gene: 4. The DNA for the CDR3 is TGTGCCATCAGTGATGCTGGGACTAGCGGGAATGAGCAGTTCTTC. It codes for CAISDAGTSGNEQFF.

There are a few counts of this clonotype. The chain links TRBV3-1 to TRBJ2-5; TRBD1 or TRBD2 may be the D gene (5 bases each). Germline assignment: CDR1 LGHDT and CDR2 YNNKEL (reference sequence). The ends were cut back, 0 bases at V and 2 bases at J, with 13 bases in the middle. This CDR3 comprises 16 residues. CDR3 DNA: TGTGCCAGCAGCCAAGATCGGGGCCTCAAGCAAGAGACCCAGTACTTC. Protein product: CASSQDRGLKQETQYF.

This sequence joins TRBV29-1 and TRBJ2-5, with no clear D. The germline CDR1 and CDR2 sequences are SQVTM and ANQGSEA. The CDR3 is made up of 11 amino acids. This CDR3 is CSHTLGETQYF. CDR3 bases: TGCAGTCATACTTTGGGGGAGACCCAGTACTTC.